These 24 T cell receptor beta chains were sequenced from one sample in a study of cytomegalovirus exposure and HLA in healthy donors. 13 Jbeta primers and 60 Vbeta primers were used for the PCR. Assay used: immunoSEQ multiplex PCR; TCRdb lists only in-frame clones, some missing. Among 150,000 or so clones listed, 70% to 75% were seen once. Source material: PBMCs. Receptors were obtained from a male donor in good health and CMV-seronegative.

V gene TRBV7-9 combines with J gene TRBJ2-5, with 8 bases fitting TRBD2. The germline V gene encodes CDR1 SEHNR and CDR2 FQNEAQ (reference sequence). V dropped 2 bases and J dropped 0; count of bases not matched to a gene: 8. The CDR3 has 17 residues. The chain's CDR3 is CASSLLTSGPYQETQYF. CDR3 in DNA: TGTGCCAGCAGCTTATTAACTAGCGGACCGTACCAAGAGACCCAGTACTTC.

This clone was seen a handful of times. The chain couples TRBV2 to TRBJ1-1; 7 bases are shared with TRBD1. CDR1 and CDR2 (germline): SNHLY, FYNNEI. The CDR3 has 19 amino acids. Trimming removed 2 bases from V and 1 base from J; junction bases left unmatched: 16. The CDR3 bases are TGTGCCAGCAGTGAATATACCCGCTTCTGGGCAGGGGGGAACACTGAAGCTTTCTTT. Protein sequence: CASSEYTRFWAGGNTEAFF.

V and J are TRBV7-2 and TRBJ2-3, with 8 bases aligning to TRBD2. The length of the CDR3 is 15 residues. The V gene's germline CDR1 is SGHTA and CDR2 FQGNSA. The trim removed 3 bases at V and 4 bases at J, leaving 6 bases unmatched. CDR3 loop: CASSFNGRAADTQYF. CDR3 DNA: TGTGCCAGCAGCTTTAACGGGAGGGCCGCAGATACGCAGTATTTT.

This clone has a handful of counts. The rearrangement joins TRBV19 to TRBJ2-5, with TRBD2 matching over 13 bases. This CDR3 region has 16 residues. The germline gives CDR1 LNHDA, CDR2 SQIVND (reference sequence). Germline trimming cut 8 bases from V and 3 bases from J; bases unmatched to any gene: 9. CDR3 residues: CASREPGTSGKETQYF. The CDR3 bases are TGTGCCAGTCGGGAACCCGGGACTAGCGGGAAAGAGACCCAGTACTTC.

This rearrangement joins TRBV4-3 to TRBJ2-7; a weak D match, TRBD2 (5 bases). This CDR3 comprises 15 residues. Trimming pared 2 bases from V and 0 bases from J, leaving 11 bases between. The germline gives CDR1 LGHNA, CDR2 YSLEER. The CDR3 DNA sequence: TGCGCCAGCAGCCAAAAGATGGGAGACTCCTACGAGCAGTACTTC. The encoded protein is CASSQKMGDSYEQYF.

The rearrangement links TRBV5-6 to TRBJ2-2, with 8 nucleotides matching TRBD2. Trimming removed 3 bases from V and 7 bases from J; junction bases left unmatched: 14. Germline values: CDR1 SGHDT, CDR2 YYEEEE. CDR3 length: 17 residues. The CDR3 loop is CASSSILDPSGSGELFF. CDR3 bases: TGTGCCAGCAGCTCAATTCTCGATCCAAGCGGGAGCGGGGAGCTGTTTTTT.

The chain has TRBV28 and TRBJ1-1, with D perhaps TRBD1 (6 bases). The CDR3 length is 14 residues. V gave up 6 bases and J gave up 1 base, with 12 bases separating them. Germline loops: CDR1 MDHEN, CDR2 SYDVKM. The CDR3 sequence is CASRTPGQNTEAFF. CDR3 DNA: TGTGCCAGCAGGACGCCGGGACAGAACACTGAAGCTTTCTTT.

This chain joins TRBV7-9 and TRBJ2-2; tentative D call: TRBD1 (6 bases). Trimming cost V 1 base and J 4 bases, with 10 bases left between them. The V gene's germline CDR1 is SEHNR and CDR2 FQNEAQ (reference sequence). The CDR3 spans 15 residues. CDR3: CASSLVTGSTGELFF. DNA for the CDR3: TGTGCCAGCAGCTTAGTCACAGGGAGCACCGGGGAGCTGTTTTTT. Using reference TRBV7-9 and TRBJ2-2 for the parts outside the CDR3, the full variable domain is DTGVSQNPRHKITKRGQNVTFRCDPISEHNRLYWYRQTLGQGPEFLTYFQNEAQLEKSRLLSDRFSAERPKGSFSTLEIQRTEQGDSAMYLCASSLVTGSTGELFFGEGSRLTVL.

V is TRBV5-8 and J is TRBJ2-3, with 12 bases lining up with TRBD2. This CDR3 comprises 17 residues. Trimming cost V 4 bases and J 3 bases; bases outside gene matches: 9. The germline V gene has CDR1 SGHTS and CDR2 YDEGEE. CDR3 amino acids: CASSPSGRGFSTDTQYF. The CDR3 DNA sequence: TGTGCCAGCAGCCCTAGCGGGAGGGGATTTTCGACAGATACGCAGTATTTT.

The chain employs TRBV5-1 and TRBJ2-5, with 8 bases lining up with TRBD2. V trimming: 3 bases; J trimming: 2 bases; junction bases outside the gene matches: 9. The germline V gene encodes CDR1 SGHRS and CDR2 YFSETQ. CDR3 length equals 16 residues. This chain's CDR3 is CASSSSGGSVQETQYF. The CDR3 DNA is TGCGCCAGCAGCTCCAGCGGGGGTTCCGTACAAGAGACCCAGTACTTC.

V is TRBV19 and J is TRBJ1-5, with 9 bases lining up with TRBD1. The CDR3 is 17 amino acids. J was trimmed by 0 bases and V by 4 bases; bases with no gene match: 7. The V gene's germline CDR1 is LNHDA and CDR2 SQIVND (reference sequence). This CDR3 reads CASSRQGGLYSNQPQHF. As DNA, the CDR3 is TGTGCCAGTAGTAGACAGGGGGGTTTATATAGCAATCAGCCCCAGCATTTT.

V is TRBV6-5 and J is TRBJ1-1, with a possible D match to TRBD1 (6 bases). Looked up from germline, CDR1 is MNHEY and CDR2 is SVGAGI. The CDR3 has 13 residues. Trimming took off 5 bases at V and 4 bases at J, with 11 bases between the two ends. The CDR3 here is CASSQGGATEAFF. The DNA of the CDR3 is TGTGCCAGCAGTCAAGGGGGGGCCACTGAAGCTTTCTTT.

The genes are TRBV5-8 and TRBJ2-1, with 8 positions matching TRBD1. The CDR3 has 14 residues. Germline CDR1 is SGHTS and CDR2 is YDEGEE. After removal of 4 bases from V and 7 bases from J, the junction contained 7 bases not matched to a gene. CDR3 sequence (DNA): TGTGCCAGCAGCCAAGGACAGGGTCGTAATGAGCAGTTCTTC. Amino acid sequence: CASSQGQGRNEQFF.

The rearrangement joins TRBV7-2 to TRBJ2-3, with 8 bases fitting TRBD2. V lost 3 bases and J lost 4; bases outside the gene matches: 12. The CDR3 extends over 17 amino acids. Per the germline V gene, CDR1 is SGHTA and CDR2 is FQGNSA. The CDR3 is CASSFISGGGWADTQYF. The DNA of the CDR3 is TGTGCCAGCAGCTTTATAAGCGGGGGTGGTTGGGCAGATACGCAGTATTTT.

This clone came up once. The rearrangement joins TRBV11-2 to TRBJ2-7; 15 nucleotides line up with TRBD2. The germline V gene has CDR1 SGHAT and CDR2 FQNNGV. V shed 3 bases, J shed 0 bases, and the junction held 6 bases outside the gene matches. This CDR3 spans 18 amino acids. The CDR3 nucleotides read TGTGCCAGCAGCTTCGCGGGGACTAGCGGGAGGAGCTCCTACGAGCAGTACTTC. Protein: CASSFAGTSGRSSYEQYF.

The rearrangement links TRBV18 to TRBJ1-4; 7 positions agree with TRBD1. The CDR3 is 14 amino acids. Germline values: CDR1 KGHSH, CDR2 LQKENI. Germline trimming cut 3 bases from V and 8 bases from J; bases unmatched to any gene: 6. The CDR3 nucleotides are TGTGCCAGCTCACCCCAGGGGGTCGGAGAAAAACTGTTTTTT. This translates into CASSPQGVGEKLFF.

The chain joins TRBV9 to TRBJ1-3; D unclear. Germline V gene sequence: CDR1 SGDLS, CDR2 YYNGEE. CDR3 size: 15 residues. V lost 0 bases, J lost 0 bases, and 7 bases lay in between. The CDR3 loop reads CASSVDSHSGNTIYF. The CDR3 nucleotides are TGTGCCAGCAGCGTAGACAGCCACTCTGGAAACACCATATATTTT.

J is TRBJ2-7 and V is TRBV15; the match to TRBD2 covers 7 bases. The CDR3 length is 14 residues. Germline values: CDR1 LNHNV, CDR2 YYDKDF (reference sequence). The ends lost 1 base at V and 3 bases at J; junction bases unmatched: 3. The CDR3 DNA sequence: TGTGCCACCAGCAGAGCCCTAGCGGACTACGAGCAGTACTTC. This codes for CATSRALADYEQYF.

The rearrangement links TRBV4-1 to TRBJ2-5; possible D gene TRBD1, 6 bases. Trimming shortened V by 2 bases and J by 4 bases, and 14 bases separated the two germline ends. This CDR3 is 15 amino acids long. From germline, CDR1 is MGHRA and CDR2 YSYEKL. This CDR3 is CASSQIRGEGETQYF. The CDR3 DNA follows: TGCGCCAGCAGCCAAATCAGGGGAGAAGGAGAGACCCAGTACTTC.

The V gene is TRBV7-2, the J gene TRBJ2-5; 9 bases agree with TRBD2. V gave up 5 bases and J gave up 5 bases; unmatched junction bases: 15. Germline CDR1 SGHTA, CDR2 FQGNSA. The CDR3 sequence is 17 residues long. CDR3 nucleotide sequence: TGTGCCAGCAGCGGGCGGGCTAGCGGGACCCGCTGGGAGACCCAGTACTTC. It is translated as CASSGRASGTRWETQYF.

This chain uses TRBV5-6 with TRBJ2-5; no definite D call. V was pared by 3 bases and J by 1 base, with 10 bases between. Looked up from germline, CDR1 is SGHDT and CDR2 is YYEEEE. The CDR3 has 14 residues. DNA for the CDR3: TGTGCCAGCAGCTACCTTCGGGTCCAAGAGACCCAGTACTTC. It yields the protein CASSYLRVQETQYF.

The chain employs TRBV4-3 and TRBJ1-4; no reliable D call. V was shortened by 0 bases and J by 6 bases, with 11 bases between the two germline ends. The CDR3 contains 15 residues. Per the germline V gene, CDR1 is LGHNA and CDR2 is YSLEER. The CDR3 protein is CASSQDFLGHEKLFF. The CDR3 DNA reads TGCGCCAGCAGCCAAGATTTTCTAGGCCATGAAAAACTGTTTTTT.

The chain has TRBV7-9 and TRBJ2-7, with a tentative D call TRBD1 (6 bases). Trimming removed 1 base from V and 6 bases from J, with 10 bases in between. This CDR3 contains 13 residues. CDR1 SEHNR and CDR2 FQNEAQ come from the germline V gene (reference sequence). The chain's CDR3 is CASSLVGRGEQYF. As DNA, the CDR3 is TGTGCCAGCAGCTTAGTGGGCAGGGGCGAGCAGTACTTC.

V and J are TRBV4-1 and TRBJ2-1, with TRBD1 identical over 7 bases. This CDR3 has 15 residues. V lost 4 bases and J lost 0; bases outside the gene matches: 3. Germline V gene lookup returns CDR1 MGHRA and CDR2 YSYEKL. The CDR3 DNA reads as TGCGCCAGCAGCCCGGACAGGAGCTCCTACAATGAGCAGTTCTTC. As protein: CASSPDRSSYNEQFF.